The following is a T cell receptor (beta chain) sequence with its context. This sample is drawn from a study of blood T cell repertoires in COVID-19. As for the study in general: Donors in the United States, Italy and Spain gave samples during acute or convalescent COVID-19.

Participant ages covered roughly 18 to 89 years across 25 or so US areas. Participants' own reports of clinical history determined their cohort assignment. Exposed enrollees encountered a COVID-19 case at some point within 2 weeks before study entry. The assay was immunoSEQ multiplex PCR, and TCRdb's table has in-frame clones only and misses some. The sample includes 350,000 to 450,000 clones, 91% of them seen just once. Germline CDR1 reads LNHDA; CDR2 reads SQIVND (reference sequence). This CDR3 is 16 amino acids long. J gave up 6 bases and V 2 bases, and 10 bases lay outside the gene matches. The sequenced material came from PBMCs or T cells enriched from blood (not recorded which). The sequence came from a woman in her thirties or forties who had been exposed to COVID-19. This sequence joins TRBV19 and TRBJ1-5, with 7 bases identical to TRBD1. CDR3 in DNA: TGTGCCAGTAGTATACGACGACAGGGCACGAGTCAGCCCCAGCATTTT. Protein product: CASSIRRQGTSQPQHF.